This passage covers 30 T cell receptor beta chains from one sample sequenced in a study of cytomegalovirus exposure and HLA in healthy donors. The primer mix had 60 Vbeta and 13 Jbeta primers. Repertoires were generated with immunoSEQ multiplex PCR, while TCRdb's copy carries only in-frame clones and drops some. The sample carries approximately 150,000 clones, about 64% recorded once. The sample was PBMCs. These receptor sequences come from a woman aged 30 to 39 in good health and CMV-seropositive.

V gene TRBV6-1 combines with J gene TRBJ2-3, with a possible D match to TRBD1 (5 bases). Per the germline V gene, CDR1 is MNHNS and CDR2 is SASEGT. The CDR3 consists of 15 residues. V was pared by 4 bases and J by 2 bases, with 13 bases between. CDR3 sequence reads: CASSVFMGLTDTQYF. Here the CDR3 DNA reads TGTGCCAGCAGTGTTTTTATGGGGCTCACAGATACGCAGTATTTT.

This chain joins TRBV19 and TRBJ2-1; 14 bases are shared with TRBD2. CDR1 and CDR2 from the germline V gene are LNHDA and SQIVND (reference sequence). The ends lost 9 bases at V and 6 bases at J; junction bases unmatched: 1. The CDR3 spans 13 residues. CDR3 in DNA: TGTGCCAGCGGGACTAGCGGGAGCAATGAGCAGTTCTTC. Translated, it gives CASGTSGSNEQFF. Together with reference TRBV19 and TRBJ2-1, the CDR3 gives the full variable domain: DGGITQSPKYLFRKEGQNVTLSCEQNLNHDAMYWYRQDPGQGLRLIYYSQIVNDFQKGDIAEGYSVSREKKESFPLTVTSAQKNPTAFYLCASGTSGSNEQFFGPGTRLTVL.

This clone was seen more than once but under ten times. CDR3 loop: CASSEAVNTEAFF. The CDR3 DNA reads TGCGCCAGCAGTGAGGCAGTGAACACTGAAGCTTTCTTT. The V call is TRBV10-2, the J call TRBJ1-1; D is unresolved. Germline V gene data show CDR1 as WSHSY and CDR2 as SAAADI. The V end was cut by 2 bases, the J end by 0 bases, with 4 bases between. This CDR3 is 13 amino acids long.

The CDR3 protein is CASSQGTGIRTYGYTF. DNA for the CDR3: TGTGCCAGCAGCCAAGGGACAGGGATTCGGACCTATGGCTACACCTTC. This chain connects TRBV7-2 to TRBJ1-2; 9 bases are a match to TRBD1. After removal of 5 bases from V and 4 bases from J, the junction contained 11 bases not matched to a gene. The CDR3 consists of 16 residues. Germline CDR1 SGHTA, CDR2 FQGNSA.

The V call is TRBV11-2, the J call TRBJ1-1, with 7 bases lining up with TRBD1. The V gene's germline CDR1 is SGHAT and CDR2 FQNNGV. The CDR3 covers 18 residues. The V gene end was trimmed by 4 bases and the J gene end by 1 base; junction bases not matched to a gene: 15. The CDR3 DNA sequence: TGTGCCAGCAGCTCGATACGACAGGGTAGCCCCAAGAACACTGAAGCTTTCTTT. Translating gives CASSSIRQGSPKNTEAFF.

This clone has just a few counts. V is TRBV7-8 and J is TRBJ2-2; 7 nucleotides agree with TRBD1. This CDR3 has 16 residues. The trim removed 3 bases at V and 5 bases at J, leaving 9 bases unmatched. In germline, CDR1 is SGHVS, CDR2 FQNEAQ. The CDR3 here is CASSLLRDSSTGELFF. The CDR3 nucleotides read TGTGCCAGCAGCTTGCTCCGGGACAGCTCTACCGGGGAGCTGTTTTTT.

The gene calls are TRBV5-1 and TRBJ2-5; D remains ambiguous. V was shortened by 4 bases and J by 5 bases, with 12 bases between the two germline ends. Looked up from germline, CDR1 is SGHRS and CDR2 is YFSETQ. CDR3 size: 13 residues. The CDR3 coding sequence is TGCGCCAGCAGCCCCCTTAGTGAGGAGACCCAGTACTTC. Protein sequence: CASSPLSEETQYF. The variable domain in full, completed from reference TRBV5-1 and TRBJ2-5, reads KAGVTQTPRYLIKTRGQQVTLSCSPISGHRSVSWYQQTPGQGLQFLFEYFSETQRNKGNFPGRFSGRQFSNSRSEMNVSTLELGDSALYLCASSPLSEETQYFGPGTRLLVL.

CDR3 sequence reads: CASSPGPGGNTGELFF. The CDR3 nucleotides read TGCGCCAGCTCCCCAGGCCCAGGGGGCAACACCGGGGAGCTGTTTTTT. The rearrangement joins TRBV5-1 to TRBJ2-2, with 8 bases identical to TRBD1. The CDR3 runs to 16 residues. Germline lookup yields CDR1 SGHRS and CDR2 YFSETQ. V was clipped by 7 bases and J by 2 bases; unmatched bases: 10.

This clone was observed a handful of times. DNA for the CDR3: TGTGCCAGCAGCTTTCAGGGGAAACGGGACGAGCAGTACTTC. Protein: CASSFQGKRDEQYF. V is TRBV9 and J is TRBJ2-7; the D gene is possibly TRBD1 (6 bases). This CDR3 comprises 14 residues. Germline values: CDR1 SGDLS, CDR2 YYNGEE. V shed 4 bases and J shed 5 bases, with 16 bases lying between them. Looking up the rest from reference TRBV9 and TRBJ2-7 gives the full variable domain: DSGVTQTPKHLITATGQRVTLRCSPRSGDLSVYWYQQSLDQGLQFLIQYYNGEERAKGNILERFSAQQFPDLHSELNLSSLELGDSALYFCASSFQGKRDEQYFGPGTRLTVT.

This rearrangement joins TRBV4-2 to TRBJ1-2; D gene uncertain. The CDR3 length is 15 residues. CDR1 LGHNA and CDR2 YNFKEQ come from the germline V gene. V lost 2 bases to trimming and J lost 4 bases, with 14 bases between them. The CDR3 sequence is CASSQRTEDLYGYTF. CDR3 nucleotide sequence: TGTGCCAGCAGCCAAAGGACGGAGGACCTCTATGGCTACACCTTC.

This clone was recorded only once. The chain links TRBV10-3 to TRBJ1-2; 7 bases match TRBD1. Per germline, CDR1 ENHRY and CDR2 SYGVKD. Trimming removed 4 bases from V and 4 bases from J; junction bases left unmatched: 18. The CDR3 totals 18 residues. CDR3 bases: TGTGCCATCAGTGGGTTTAGGGGACAGCTATTAGGAATCTATGGCTACACCTTC. This encodes CAISGFRGQLLGIYGYTF.

This clone was detected a few times. The chain joins TRBV7-9 to TRBJ1-2; tentatively, D is TRBD1 (6 bases). The V gene's germline CDR1 is SEHNR and CDR2 FQNEAQ (reference sequence). Trimming removed 0 bases from V and 4 bases from J, with 12 bases in between. The CDR3 totals 15 residues. The CDR3 sequence is CASSLAEGQTYGYTF. The CDR3, as DNA: TGTGCCAGCAGCTTAGCGGAAGGACAGACCTATGGCTACACCTTC.

V gene TRBV15 combines with J gene TRBJ1-1; no definite D call. The CDR3 is made up of 16 amino acids. V was trimmed by 0 bases and J by 11 bases, leaving 22 bases between them. Per the germline V gene, CDR1 is LNHNV and CDR2 is YYDKDF (reference sequence). The CDR3 nucleotides are TGTGCCACCAGCAGAGAAGTGGGAGGAACGGTTGGTAGGGCTTTCTTT. It is translated as CATSREVGGTVGRAFF.

This clone was observed a few times. The chain recombines TRBV27 with TRBJ2-5, with TRBD2 identical over 12 bases. V was pared by 5 bases and J by 4 bases, with 8 bases of the junction left unmatched. CDR1 and CDR2 (germline): MNHEY, SMNVEV (reference sequence). CDR3 length: 16 amino acids. The CDR3 DNA reads TGTGCCAGCAGTCCCCTAGCGGGGGGGGATGGAGAGACCCAGTACTTC. Translated, it gives CASSPLAGGDGETQYF.

This chain links TRBV28 with TRBJ2-1, with D unclear. The CDR3 totals 11 residues. Looked up from germline, CDR1 is MDHEN and CDR2 is SYDVKM. V lost 2 bases, J lost 8 bases, and 4 bases lay in between. The CDR3 DNA is TGTGCCAGCAGTTTAAGAGATGAGCAGTTCTTC. Its protein is CASSLRDEQFF.

This sequence joins TRBV7-8 and TRBJ1-1; perhaps TRBD1 as D (6 bases). CDR1 and CDR2 from the germline V gene are SGHVS and FQNEAQ. The CDR3 loop spans 13 amino acids. With 5 bases removed from V and 1 base from J, the gap between germline ends came to 8 bases. CDR3 region: CASSIQGNTEAFF. For the CDR3, the DNA is TGTGCCAGCAGCATACAGGGGAACACTGAAGCTTTCTTT.

CDR3 coding DNA: TGTGCCAGCAGTCGGTCGCCCCAGCATTTT. It specifies CASSRSPQHF. V gene TRBV6-5 combines with J gene TRBJ1-5, with unresolved D. The germline V gene has CDR1 MNHEY and CDR2 SVGAGI. This CDR3 comprises 10 residues. Trimming took off 5 bases at V and 9 bases at J, with 5 bases between the two ends.

This clone appeared a few times. The chain is built from TRBV27 and TRBJ1-1; 7 bases map to TRBD1. The CDR3 runs 14 residues. Trimming cost V 8 bases and J 6 bases; bases outside gene matches: 12. CDR1 and CDR2 (germline): MNHEY, SMNVEV (reference sequence). The CDR3 coding sequence is TGTGCCAGCGACCCAATACCAGGGGGTCCTGAAGCTTTCTTT. Translation: CASDPIPGGPEAFF.

This clone was seen a few times. The CDR3 nucleotides are TGCGCCAGCAGCGTGGGACGACTGGAGACCCAGTACTTC. Residues: CASSVGRLETQYF. The rearrangement joins TRBV5-1 to TRBJ2-5; D may correspond to TRBD1 or TRBD2 (5 bases each). Per germline, CDR1 SGHRS and CDR2 YFSETQ. V dropped 4 bases and J dropped 5 bases, with 12 bases sitting between them. This CDR3 has 13 amino acids.

J is TRBJ2-5 and V is TRBV6-5; tentatively, D is TRBD2 (5 bases). V was trimmed by 5 bases and J by 5 bases, leaving 12 bases between them. Germline V gene sequence: CDR1 MNHEY, CDR2 SVGAGI. The CDR3 covers 13 residues. CDR3 sequence: CASSSGRGETQYF. The CDR3 bases are TGTGCCAGCAGTAGCGGTCGTGGGGAGACCCAGTACTTC.

V and J are TRBV6-5 and TRBJ1-1; D remains unclear. Germline loops: CDR1 MNHEY, CDR2 SVGAGI. This CDR3 spans 13 amino acids. Trimming left V 0 bases short and J 7 bases short, with 9 bases between. The chain's CDR3 is CASSYSTTGEAFF. The CDR3 coding sequence is TGTGCCAGCAGTTACTCGACGACGGGTGAAGCTTTCTTT.

In its sample, this clone was seen a few times. The chain recombines TRBV10-1 with TRBJ1-5; 11 bases align to TRBD1. This CDR3 spans 16 amino acids. The V and J ends lost 9 bases and 4 bases, in that order; junction bases with no gene match: 11. The germline V gene encodes CDR1 WNHNN and CDR2 SYGVQD (reference sequence). The CDR3 DNA reads TGCGCCAGTAAAGAGGGGACAGGGGGTCTAAATCAGCCCCAGCATTTT. It specifies CASKEGTGGLNQPQHF.

The chain couples TRBV6-7 to TRBJ2-7; D possibly corresponds to TRBD1 (7 bases). Being an ORF, TRBV6-7 has a function that is uncertain. The CDR3 sequence is 19 residues long. V lost 6 bases to trimming and J lost 2 bases, with 29 bases between them. As DNA, the CDR3 is TGTGCCAGCAGCAGGGGGGTCCCACAGGGGAAGGGTTTAGCCTACGAGCAGTACTTC. Protein sequence: CASSRGVPQGKGLAYEQYF.

This clone turned up a few times. This chain connects TRBV28 to TRBJ2-3; D is possibly TRBD1 (5 bases). Germline-derived CDR1 and CDR2 are MDHEN and SYDVKM. V was trimmed by 3 bases and J by 6 bases, leaving 13 bases between them. The CDR3 totals 14 residues. CDR3 sequence reads: CASSFVAGHDTQYF. The DNA of the CDR3 is TGTGCCAGCAGTTTCGTCGCAGGGCACGATACGCAGTATTTT.

J is TRBJ2-7 and V is TRBV6-1, with unresolved D. This CDR3 has 16 amino acids. The V gene's germline CDR1 is MNHNS and CDR2 SASEGT. V gave up 0 bases and J gave up 0 bases, with 12 bases separating them. Here the CDR3 DNA reads TGTGCCAGCAGTGAAGCCGCCCACCAGGTCTCCTACGAGCAGTACTTC. Protein: CASSEAAHQVSYEQYF.

This chain links TRBV9 with TRBJ2-5; 8 bases agree with TRBD2. Trimming took 3 bases from V and 1 from J; bases not matched to a gene: 11. This CDR3 is 17 amino acids long. Germline V gene data show CDR1 as SGDLS and CDR2 as YYNGEE. The CDR3 bases are TGTGCCAGCAGCGACCCCCCGGGGGGGCCCAGCCAAGAGACCCAGTACTTC. This encodes CASSDPPGGPSQETQYF.

The rearrangement links TRBV27 to TRBJ1-5; a weak D match, TRBD1 (6 bases). CDR3 length: 14 amino acids. V gave up 5 bases and J gave up 6 bases, with 14 bases separating them. Germline CDR1 is MNHEY and CDR2 is SMNVEV (reference sequence). Written as DNA, the CDR3 is TGTGCCAGCAGTCCTGAGGGGGTTTCTCAGCCCCAGCATTTT. This translates into CASSPEGVSQPQHF.

There are a few counts of this clone. The V and J genes are TRBV2 and TRBJ1-5, with 7 bases matching TRBD1. Per the germline V gene, CDR1 is SNHLY and CDR2 is FYNNEI. The junction had 10 bases not matched to a gene; V was cut back by 8 bases and J by 3 bases. The CDR3 spans 15 residues. The CDR3 DNA reads as TGTGCCAGCGGGGGACGGGACAGAGTCAATCAGCCCCAGCATTTT. This gives the protein CASGGRDRVNQPQHF. Full variable domain (outside the CDR3, taken from reference TRBV2 and TRBJ1-5): EPEVTQTPSHQVTQMGQEVILRCVPISNHLYFYWYRQILGQKVEFLVSFYNNEISEKSEIFDDQFSVERPDGSNFTLKIRSTKLEDSAMYFCASGGRDRVNQPQHFGDGTRLSIL.

V usage is TRBV5-1 and J usage is TRBJ1-4; D gene uncertain. Germline V gene sequence: CDR1 SGHRS, CDR2 YFSETQ. The CDR3 runs to 15 residues. The germline V and J ends were trimmed by 1 base and 6 bases, with 13 bases remaining between them. CDR3 bases: TGCGCCAGCAGCTTGTTGGGTTTTGAGGATGAAAAACTGTTTTTT. Translated, it gives CASSLLGFEDEKLFF.

The V and J genes are TRBV7-3 and TRBJ1-2; D ambiguous. This CDR3 has 13 residues. Looked up from germline, CDR1 is SGHTA and CDR2 is FQGTGA. V lost 1 base and J 6 bases, leaving 9 bases between the germline ends. In nucleotides, the CDR3 is TGTGCCAGCAGCTTAAGCGCCCAAGATGGCTACACCTTC. Amino acid sequence: CASSLSAQDGYTF.